This TCR beta chain was documented in a study of CD8 T cells in ankylosing spondylitis. Study results and limitations: In the blood and synovial fluid of reactive arthritis, some motif variants had been previously reported. What appeared characteristic of ankylosing spondylitis blood was a TCR beta motif of under 10 highly homologous variants. Within matched ankylosing spondylitis synovial fluid, disease-linked clones were reportedly significantly enriched.

MiXCR, applied by TCRdb to the 5' RACE reads, yields one record per CDR3 protein. The sample has approximately 240,000 distinct CDR3 sequences, 10% to 13% seen once; the top ten hold 2.6%. In this sample, this clonotype turned up many times. Its antigen is currently unknown. Material for sequencing was blood, either unsorted or a sorted T cell fraction (not recorded which). The sequence was collected from a male donor with ankylosing spondylitis or in good health (not recorded which).

CDR3 protein: CASRRDRSNTEAFF. Written as DNA, the CDR3 is TGTGCCAGCAGGCGGGACAGGTCGAACACTGAAGCTTTCTTT. The chain joins TRBV6-2 or TRBV6-3 to TRBJ1-1; 8 positions match TRBD1. This CDR3 is 14 amino acids long. Looked up from germline, CDR1 is MNHEY and CDR2 is SVGEGT. Trimming at V came to 6 bases and at J to 1 base, leaving 4 bases not matched to a gene.